The 21 T cell receptor beta chains presented below share a single source sample, sequenced in a study of cytomegalovirus exposure and HLA in healthy donors. Researchers ran the PCR with 60 Vbeta and 13 Jbeta primers. TCRdb's table, derived via immunoSEQ multiplex PCR, lists solely in-frame clones and lacks some. The sample includes 150,000 to 200,000 clones, around 80% of them seen just once. Material: PBMCs. These receptors all stem from a girl aged 10-17 years in good health and CMV-seropositive.

V and J are TRBV5-5 and TRBJ2-7; no clear D gene. The CDR3 totals 14 residues. The germline V gene has CDR1 SGHKS and CDR2 YYEKEE (reference sequence). Trimming left V 1 base short and J 2 bases short, with 10 bases between. In DNA, the CDR3 is TGTGCCAGCAGCTTGCTAGTCTACCCCTACGAGCAGTACTTC. Translation gives CASSLLVYPYEQYF.

V usage is TRBV5-1 and J usage is TRBJ2-7; 7 bases match TRBD2. Germline CDR1 SGHRS, CDR2 YFSETQ. Trimming removed 5 bases from V and 2 bases from J; junction bases left unmatched: 7. This CDR3 contains 14 residues. The CDR3 sequence: CASRVSGVAYEQYF. For the CDR3, the DNA is TGCGCCAGCAGGGTCAGCGGGGTCGCCTACGAGCAGTACTTC.

CDR3 DNA sequence: TGTGCCAGCAGCTCCGACTGGAATCAGCCCCAGCATTTT. Translating it yields CASSSDWNQPQHF. The chain links TRBV11-1 to TRBJ1-5, with no clear D. Germline lookup yields CDR1 SGHAT and CDR2 FQDESV (reference sequence). The CDR3 consists of 13 residues. V dropped 4 bases and J dropped 4 bases, with 8 bases sitting between them.

This clone was counted once. The chain recombines TRBV27 with TRBJ2-7; D is undetermined. The germline V gene encodes CDR1 MNHEY and CDR2 SMNVEV (reference sequence). Trimming took 3 bases from V and 2 from J, leaving 14 bases between them. The CDR3 totals 15 residues. The CDR3 sequence is CASSFVGQAAYEQYF. The CDR3 DNA is TGTGCCAGCAGTTTCGTCGGCCAGGCAGCCTACGAGCAGTACTTC.

The rearrangement uses TRBV11-2 and TRBJ2-7; 9 bases fit TRBD1. Germline V gene lookup returns CDR1 SGHAT and CDR2 FQNNGV. V trimming: 5 bases; J trimming: 5 bases; junction bases outside the gene matches: 7. The CDR3 sequence is 14 residues long. CDR3 amino acids: CASSRRQGDNEQYF. As DNA, the CDR3 is TGTGCCAGCAGCCGGCGACAGGGGGATAACGAGCAGTACTTC.

The chain is built from TRBV4-1 and TRBJ1-3; no reliable D call. V lost 1 base and J 1 base, leaving 5 bases between the germline ends. This CDR3 comprises 14 residues. Germline-derived CDR1 and CDR2 are MGHRA and YSYEKL. CDR3 in DNA: TGCGCCAGCAGCCAAGGAGCGTCTGGAAACACCATATATTTT. It codes for CASSQGASGNTIYF.

The chain has TRBV28 and TRBJ2-7, with D possibly being TRBD2 (5 bases). Trimming took 2 bases from V and 4 from J, leaving 6 bases between them. Germline assignment: CDR1 MDHEN and CDR2 SYDVKM. The CDR3 consists of 12 residues. The CDR3 reads CASSLRGYEQYF. The CDR3 coding sequence is TGTGCCAGCAGTTTACGGGGTTACGAGCAGTACTTC.

This chain links TRBV18 with TRBJ1-4, with D tentatively TRBD1 (5 bases). Germline CDR1 is KGHSH and CDR2 is LQKENI. The CDR3 consists of 15 residues. V lost 4 bases, J lost 4 bases, and 13 bases lay in between. The CDR3 DNA follows: TGTGCCAGCTCACTAACAGGATTTGATAATGAAAAACTGTTTTTT. Translating gives CASSLTGFDNEKLFF.

The chain joins TRBV5-4 to TRBJ2-7, with 10 bases identical to TRBD1. The ends lost 4 bases at V and 2 bases at J; junction bases unmatched: 6. The length of the CDR3 is 15 residues. CDR1 and CDR2 (germline): SGHNT, YYREEE (reference sequence). CDR3 sequence (DNA): TGTGCCAGCAGCCGACAGGGGGCAGAGCCCTACGAGCAGTACTTC. It specifies CASSRQGAEPYEQYF.

The chain has TRBV27 and TRBJ2-1; 9 bases align to TRBD2. CDR3 length equals 15 residues. The germline gives CDR1 MNHEY, CDR2 SMNVEV (reference sequence). The trim removed 4 bases at V and 4 bases at J, leaving 5 bases unmatched. The CDR3 spells CASSSETSGYNEQFF. CDR3 DNA sequence: TGTGCCAGCAGTTCGGAGACTAGCGGTTACAATGAGCAGTTCTTC.

The chain employs TRBV29-1 and TRBJ2-7, with 8 nucleotides matching TRBD2. The V gene end was trimmed by 0 bases and the J gene end by 6 bases; junction bases not matched to a gene: 13. From germline, CDR1 is SQVTM and CDR2 ANQGSEA. CDR3 size: 16 residues. The CDR3 DNA is TGCAGCGTTGAAGATCCTTATAGCGGGAAACCCTCCGAGCAGTACTTC. Its translation: CSVEDPYSGKPSEQYF.

This clone was found once. The chain is built from TRBV11-2 and TRBJ1-2, with D perhaps matching TRBD1 (5 bases). The CDR3 loop spans 13 amino acids. Germline assignment: CDR1 SGHAT and CDR2 FQNNGV. V lost 1 base and J lost 5, with 8 bases in between. CDR3 protein: CASSLGQSYGYTF. In DNA form, the CDR3 reads TGTGCCAGCAGCTTAGGACAGAGTTATGGCTACACCTTC.

This rearrangement joins TRBV27 to TRBJ1-2; D not certain. CDR1 is MNHEY and CDR2 is SMNVEV in the germline V gene (reference sequence). V was shortened by 2 bases and J by 3 bases, with 10 bases between the two germline ends. This CDR3 spans 14 amino acids. The CDR3 protein is CASSLRSTYYGYTF. CDR3 bases: TGTGCCAGCAGTTTACGGTCCACCTACTATGGCTACACCTTC.

V gene TRBV19 combines with J gene TRBJ1-1; no clear D gene. CDR1 and CDR2 from the germline V gene are LNHDA and SQIVND (reference sequence). V was cut by 5 bases and J by 1 base, with 14 bases left in between. The CDR3 sequence is 15 residues long. The CDR3 DNA sequence: TGTGCCAGTAGTCCCCTAGCAGGTTGGAACACTGAAGCTTTCTTT. Protein product: CASSPLAGWNTEAFF.

V gene TRBV5-6 combines with J gene TRBJ2-1; 9 bases map to TRBD2. The CDR3 sequence is 18 residues long. Germline CDR1 SGHDT, CDR2 YYEEEE. V was clipped by 3 bases and J by 4 bases; unmatched bases: 14. The CDR3 sequence: CASSSPYLAGMAYNEQFF. The CDR3 nucleotides read TGTGCCAGCAGCTCGCCTTATCTAGCGGGGATGGCGTACAATGAGCAGTTCTTC.

This chain uses TRBV6-5 with TRBJ2-6; D perhaps matches TRBD1 (5 bases). The CDR3 sequence is 15 residues long. Germline CDR1 reads MNHEY; CDR2 reads SVGAGI. The V and J ends lost 5 bases and 0 bases respectively, with 8 bases between them. Here the CDR3 reads CASSLDNSGANVLTF. CDR3 coding DNA: TGTGCCAGCAGTCTGGACAACTCTGGGGCCAACGTCCTGACTTTC.

The CDR3 nucleotides are TGCGCCAGCAGCCCTCAAACAGGGGCGAACTATGGCTACACCTTC. This translates into CASSPQTGANYGYTF. The rearrangement uses TRBV4-1 and TRBJ1-2; 7 bases line up with TRBD1. The trim removed 4 bases at V and 2 bases at J, leaving 7 bases unmatched. The CDR3 consists of 15 residues. The germline gives CDR1 MGHRA, CDR2 YSYEKL.

The V and J genes are TRBV19 and TRBJ1-5; 10 positions match TRBD1. This CDR3 has 16 amino acids. V lost 4 bases to trimming and J lost 7 bases; unmatched junction nucleotides: 10. Germline V lookup: CDR1 LNHDA, CDR2 SQIVND (reference sequence). The CDR3 loop is CASSKGDRGLRQPQHF. The CDR3 nucleotides are TGTGCCAGTAGTAAGGGCGACAGGGGGCTGAGGCAGCCCCAGCATTTT.

V is TRBV10-3 and J is TRBJ1-1; 9 bases agree with TRBD1. This CDR3 spans 16 amino acids. V dropped 6 bases and J dropped 1; count of bases not matched to a gene: 9. From germline, CDR1 is ENHRY and CDR2 SYGVKD. CDR3: CAISKTGGAENTEAFF. In DNA, the CDR3 is TGTGCCATCAGCAAAACAGGGGGCGCCGAGAACACTGAAGCTTTCTTT.

This clone was observed once. This chain joins TRBV9 and TRBJ1-1; D remains ambiguous. CDR1 is SGDLS, CDR2 YYNGEE, per germline. The CDR3 length is 16 residues. Trimming stripped 0 bases from V and 4 bases from J, with 16 bases between. CDR3 sequence reads: CASSVGARVPSTEAFF. In nucleotides, the CDR3 is TGTGCCAGCAGCGTAGGGGCCAGAGTACCGAGCACTGAAGCTTTCTTT.

The V call is TRBV29-1, the J call TRBJ2-7; D is possibly TRBD2 (6 bases). The CDR3 contains 17 residues. Germline-derived CDR1 and CDR2 are SQVTM and ANQGSEA. V was shortened by 7 bases and J by 2 bases, with 27 bases between the two germline ends. The CDR3 here is CSAEEGSGLNCAYEQYF. The CDR3 DNA reads as TGCAGCGCCGAGGAGGGATCGGGCCTCAACTGCGCCTACGAGCAGTACTTC.